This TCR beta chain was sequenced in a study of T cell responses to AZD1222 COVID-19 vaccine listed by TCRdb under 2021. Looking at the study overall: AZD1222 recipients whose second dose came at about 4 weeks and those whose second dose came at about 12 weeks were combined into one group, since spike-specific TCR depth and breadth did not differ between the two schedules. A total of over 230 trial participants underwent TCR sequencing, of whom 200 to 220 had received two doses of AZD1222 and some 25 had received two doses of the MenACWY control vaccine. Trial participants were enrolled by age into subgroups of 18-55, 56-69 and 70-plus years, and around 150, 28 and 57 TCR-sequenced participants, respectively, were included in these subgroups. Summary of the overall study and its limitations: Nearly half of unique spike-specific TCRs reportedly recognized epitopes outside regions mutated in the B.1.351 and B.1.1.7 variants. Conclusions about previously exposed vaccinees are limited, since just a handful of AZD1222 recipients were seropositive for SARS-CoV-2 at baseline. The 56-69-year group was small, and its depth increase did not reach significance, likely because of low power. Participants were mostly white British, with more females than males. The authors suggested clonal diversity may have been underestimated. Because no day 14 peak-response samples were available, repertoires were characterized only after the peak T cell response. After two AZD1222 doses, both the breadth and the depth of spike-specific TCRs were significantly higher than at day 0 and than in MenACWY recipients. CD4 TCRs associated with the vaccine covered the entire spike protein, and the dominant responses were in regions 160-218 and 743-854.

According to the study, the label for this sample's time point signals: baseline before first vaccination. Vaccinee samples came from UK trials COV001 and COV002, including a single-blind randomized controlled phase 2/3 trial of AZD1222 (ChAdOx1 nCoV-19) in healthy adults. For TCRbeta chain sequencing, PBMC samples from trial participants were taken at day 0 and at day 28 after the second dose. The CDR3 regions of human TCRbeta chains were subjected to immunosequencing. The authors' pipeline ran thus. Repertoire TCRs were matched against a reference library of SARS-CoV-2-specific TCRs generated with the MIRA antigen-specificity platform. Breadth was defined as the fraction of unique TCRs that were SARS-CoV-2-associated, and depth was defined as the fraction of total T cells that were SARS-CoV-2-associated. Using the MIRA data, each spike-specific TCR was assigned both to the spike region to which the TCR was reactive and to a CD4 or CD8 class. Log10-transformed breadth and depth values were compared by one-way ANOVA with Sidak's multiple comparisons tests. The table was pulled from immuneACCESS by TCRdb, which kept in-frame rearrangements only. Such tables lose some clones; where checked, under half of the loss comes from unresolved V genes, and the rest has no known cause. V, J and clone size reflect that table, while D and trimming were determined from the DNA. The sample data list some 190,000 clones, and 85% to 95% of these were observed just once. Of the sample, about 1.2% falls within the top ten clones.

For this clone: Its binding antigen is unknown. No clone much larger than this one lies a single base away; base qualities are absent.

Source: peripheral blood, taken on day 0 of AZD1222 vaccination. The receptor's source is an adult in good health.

The DNA is TGTGCCAGCAGCACCAGCGGGGGGGCTAGTAGAACTCAGCAGTACTTC. Its protein product is CASSTSGGASRTQQYF. The sequence is built from TRBV5-4 and TRBJ2-7; 10 junctional bases match TRBD2. At the junction V is shortened by 4 bases and J by 8 bases; bases outside the gene matches: 15. The CDR3 runs 16 residues from the cysteine to the phenylalanine. Of all the DNA, just the CDR3 is kept, 48 bases in frame from base 1. Looking up the germline V gene (reference sequence) yields CDR1 SGHNT and CDR2 YYREEE.